Each of the 10 T cell receptor beta chains below was sequenced from the same sample in a study of CD8+ T cells in alopecia areata. Sequencing used cDNA as its template, made by extracting RNA and reverse transcribing it. Produced via immunoSEQ multiplex PCR; TCRdb's table is partial and in-frame only. The sample has about 120,000 clones, none seen only once. The sequenced sample consisted of lesional skin. The receptors stem from a C3H/HeJ mouse with alopecia areata. For this strain, the MHC haplotype corresponds to H2-k.

This clone has just a few counts. TCRdb's protein sequence differs at residue 13 from the translated DNA; the protein presented here follows the DNA. Each gene name is a mouse one. From the germline J gene comes the end of the CDR3, since the read stops 3 residues before it. V gene TRBV13-3 combines with J gene TRBJ1-6; 7 nucleotides align to TRBD1. TRBJ1-6 is flagged as an ORF with uncertain function. Germline V gene data show CDR1 as NNHDY and CDR2 as SYVADS. The J segment lost 3 bases and the V segment lost 3 bases, leaving 6 bases of the junction unmatched. The CDR3 consists of 16 residues. The CDR3 is CASSGRDRIYNSPLYF. The CDR3 bases that were read are TGTGCCAGCAGTGGCCGGGACAGAATCTATAATTCGCCC.

As for this clone: Germline and genes: mouse. With the read ending 4 residues before the CDR3 end, the germline J gene is used to fill in that end. J is TRBJ2-3 and V is TRBV19, with TRBD2 matching 10 bases. V trimming: 2 bases; J trimming: 0 bases; junction bases outside the gene matches: 3. This CDR3 is 16 amino acids long. Germline assignment: CDR1 FNHDT and CDR2 SITEND (reference sequence). The CDR3 DNA, read in part, is TGTGCCAGCAGTATCCTGGGGGGGCTGAGTGCAGAA. Translating it yields CASSILGGLSAE. In full, the CDR3 reads CASSILGGLSAETLYF.

In the case of this clone: The listed genes are named as in mouse. The CDR3 end is not reached by the read, which stops 4 residues before it; the germline J gene fills it in. J is TRBJ1-4 and V is TRBV1; maybe TRBD1 (6 bases). Trimming left V 3 bases short and J 3 bases short, with 11 bases between. The CDR3 has 15 residues. Germline assignment: CDR1 NSQYPW and CDR2 LRSPGD (reference sequence). The CDR3 bases that were read are TGCACCTGCAGTGCGGGAGGGGGAACCAACGAA. Translating gives CTCSAGGGTNE. The entire CDR3 reads CTCSAGGGTNERLFF. Full variable domain (remainder filled in from reference TRBV1 and TRBJ1-4): VTLLEQNPRWRLVPRGQAVNLRCILKNSQYPWMSWYQQDLQKQLQWLFTLRSPGDKEVKSLPGADYLATRVTDTELRLQVANMSQGRTLYCTCSAGGGTNERLFFGHGTKLSVL.

This clone was detected only a few times. Mouse germline and gene names are used. The missing CDR3 end, 4 residues past where the read stops, is filled in from the germline J gene. The J gene is TRBJ2-4, the V gene TRBV17, with a tentative D call TRBD2 (7 bases). Germline loops: CDR1 MNHDT, CDR2 YYDKIL. Trimming removed 0 bases at V and 3 bases at J, with 10 bases between. This CDR3 comprises 15 residues. The chain's CDR3 is CASSRDGGPQNTLYF. CDR3 DNA, as far as it was read: TGTGCTAGCAGTAGAGACGGGGGGCCCCAAAAC.

On this clone itself: Gene names and germline match the mouse. The read stops 4 residues short of the end of the CDR3; the missing end is completed from the germline J gene. The chain has TRBV13-3 and TRBJ2-3; possible D gene TRBD1, 6 bases. V dropped 5 bases and J dropped 0 bases, with 13 bases sitting between them. The CDR3 runs to 15 residues. The V gene's germline CDR1 is NNHDY and CDR2 SYVADS. The covered CDR3 bases are TGTGCCAGCAGCATGGACAGAAATAGTGCAGAA. Protein sequence: CASSMDRNSAE. The entire CDR3 protein is CASSMDRNSAETLYF.

This clone was observed a few times. Gene names and germline match the mouse. The CDR3 sequence: CASSDLGGRDEQYF. The CDR3 DNA, read in part, is TGTGCCAGCAGTGATCTGGGGGGGAGAGAT. V and J are TRBV13-3 and TRBJ2-7; 9 bases are a match to TRBD2. The read comes to an end 4 residues before the CDR3 does, leaving the germline J gene to fill in the end. The CDR3 has 14 residues. The V gene's germline CDR1 is NNHDY and CDR2 SYVADS.

This clone was observed a few times. These gene names are mouse names. The read terminates 4 residues ahead of where the CDR3 ends, so the germline J gene completes it. V usage is TRBV13-1 and J usage is TRBJ2-7; TRBD2 agrees at 12 bases. J was trimmed by 0 bases and V by 1 base; bases with no gene match: 5. Germline CDR1 and CDR2: NSHNY and SYGAGN. The CDR3 sequence is 17 residues long. The CDR3 region is CASSDRDWGANSYEQYF. The sequenced part of the CDR3 DNA is TGTGCCAGCAGTGATAGGGACTGGGGGGCCAACTCCTAT.

This clone was picked up a small number of times. The genes are named according to mouse. Sequencing ends 4 residues short of the CDR3 end; the germline J gene provides the rest. The chain has TRBV13-3 and TRBJ2-2; weak D call: TRBD2 (6 bases). Trimming pared 1 base from V and 1 base from J, leaving 11 bases between. The CDR3 sequence is 16 residues long. Germline values: CDR1 NNHDY, CDR2 SYVADS. CDR3 amino acids: CASSDWLGRNTGQLYF. CDR3 bases read: TGTGCCAGCAGTGATTGGCTGGGGAGAAACACCGGG. The full variable domain, with the rest looked up from reference TRBV13-3 and TRBJ2-2, is EAAVTQSPRSKVAVTGGKVTLSCHQTNNHDYMYWYRQDTGHGLRLIHYSYVADSTEKGDIPDGYKASRPSQENFSLILELASLSQTAVYFCASSDWLGRNTGQLYFGEGSKLTVL.

As to this clone: The genes and germline here are from mouse. Read data end 4 residues before the CDR3 end; the end is taken from the germline J gene. The V call is TRBV1, the J call TRBJ2-7; TRBD2 might be the D (6 bases). The CDR3 length is 15 residues. V was pared by 1 base and J by 0 bases, with 10 bases between. In germline, CDR1 is NSQYPW, CDR2 LRSPGD (reference sequence). The CDR3 DNA, read in part, is TGCACCTGCAGTGCAGCACTGGGTTCCTCCTAT. As protein: CTCSAALGSSY. The entire CDR3 is CTCSAALGSSYEQYF.

This clone was seen repeatedly, ten times or more. Gene and germline names: mouse. The CDR3 end falls 4 residues outside the read, so it is completed with the germline J gene. The chain links TRBV1 to TRBJ2-7, with 9 bases that match TRBD1. The germline CDR1 and CDR2 sequences are NSQYPW and LRSPGD (reference sequence). CDR3 size: 15 residues. The CDR3 loop reads CTCSAPGQGRDEQYF. Partial CDR3 DNA: TGCACCTGCAGTGCCCCGGGACAGGGAAGGGAT.